The 20 T cell receptor beta chains below were found in one sample sequenced in a study of long-term antiretroviral therapy in people with HIV. The assay used was immunoSEQ (version v3.0), run at survey level. Assay used: immunoSEQ multiplex PCR; TCRdb lists only in-frame clones, some missing. Among roughly 24,000 clones listed, around four fifths were seen once. Here the sequenced sample was unsorted PBMCs, taken 1.6 years after starting antiretroviral therapy. These receptor sequences come from a man in his forties with HIV.

This clone was seen only once. The chain links TRBV5-8 to TRBJ1-1; tentative D call: TRBD1 (6 bases). The V end lost 4 bases, the J end lost 5 bases, and 12 bases lay between the germline ends. In germline, CDR1 is SGHTS, CDR2 YDEGEE. This CDR3 spans 13 amino acids. The CDR3 is CASSPRGGTEAFF. CDR3 coding DNA: TGTGCCAGCAGCCCGAGAGGGGGAACTGAAGCTTTCTTT.

This clone was picked up one time. The chain is built from TRBV9 and TRBJ1-6; D is perhaps TRBD1 (5 bases). There are 14 residues in the CDR3. V gave up 2 bases and J gave up 7 bases, with 10 bases separating them. Looked up from germline, CDR1 is SGDLS and CDR2 is YYNGEE. The CDR3: CASSVRGSNSPLHF. The CDR3 DNA reads TGTGCCAGCAGCGTCCGGGGGAGCAATTCACCCCTCCACTTT.

V and J are TRBV15 and TRBJ2-7, with D unresolved. V lost 1 base and J lost 6, with 7 bases in between. Germline values: CDR1 LNHNV, CDR2 YYDKDF (reference sequence). The CDR3 is 12 residues long. The CDR3, as DNA: TGTGCCACCAGCAGAGGGGGAAGCGAGCAGTACTTC. Translation gives CATSRGGSEQYF.

V gene TRBV19 combines with J gene TRBJ1-4; D gene uncertain. The CDR3 consists of 16 residues. Trimming took off 1 base at V and 0 bases at J, with 9 bases between the two ends. From germline, CDR1 is LNHDA and CDR2 SQIVND (reference sequence). CDR3 sequence (DNA): TGTGCCAGTAGTATAGGCGCACACCCAACTAATGAAAAACTGTTTTTT. Its protein product is CASSIGAHPTNEKLFF. The entire variable domain, with the rest obtained from reference TRBV19 and TRBJ1-4, is as follows: DGGITQSPKYLFRKEGQNVTLSCEQNLNHDAMYWYRQDPGQGLRLIYYSQIVNDFQKGDIAEGYSVSREKKESFPLTVTSAQKNPTAFYLCASSIGAHPTNEKLFFGSGTQLSVL.

The genes are TRBV9 and TRBJ1-3; possible D gene TRBD1, 6 bases. Trimming pared 4 bases from V and 1 base from J, leaving 15 bases between. Germline V lookup: CDR1 SGDLS, CDR2 YYNGEE. There are 16 residues in the CDR3. CDR3 DNA: TGTGCCAGCAGCTCAGGAGGGGGAAGTTCTGGAAACACCATATATTTT. Translated: CASSSGGGSSGNTIYF.

The chain carries TRBV19 and TRBJ1-1, with a weak D call TRBD1 (5 bases). V lost 1 base and J lost 2, with 14 bases in between. CDR3 length: 16 residues. Germline V gene data show CDR1 as LNHDA and CDR2 as SQIVND (reference sequence). CDR3 DNA sequence: TGTGCCAGTAGTATAGGAGGGTGGGGGAATAACACTGAAGCTTTCTTT. Its protein is CASSIGGWGNNTEAFF. The full variable domain, its missing parts supplied by reference TRBV19 and TRBJ1-1, is DGGITQSPKYLFRKEGQNVTLSCEQNLNHDAMYWYRQDPGQGLRLIYYSQIVNDFQKGDIAEGYSVSREKKESFPLTVTSAQKNPTAFYLCASSIGGWGNNTEAFFGQGTRLTVV.

This chain uses TRBV9 with TRBJ2-2, with 9 nucleotides matching TRBD2. Losses at the gene ends were 3 bases for V and 5 bases for J; bases not matched to a gene: 11. Germline assignment: CDR1 SGDLS and CDR2 YYNGEE. This CDR3 is 17 amino acids long. Here the CDR3 reads CASSDPRRGGGTGELFF. The DNA of the CDR3 is TGTGCCAGCAGCGACCCTCGGCGGGGGGGCGGAACCGGGGAGCTGTTTTTT.

The chain carries TRBV6-6 and TRBJ2-2; unclear D gene. CDR1 and CDR2 from the germline V gene are MNHNY and SVGAGI (reference sequence). The CDR3 runs 15 residues. Trimming removed 6 bases from V and 1 base from J, with 12 bases in between. As DNA, the CDR3 is TGTGCCAGCAGCAACTTGGGCCAGAACACCGGGGAGCTGTTTTTT. This sequence encodes CASSNLGQNTGELFF.

This chain joins TRBV7-8 and TRBJ1-1; D gene unclear. In germline, CDR1 is SGHVS, CDR2 FQNEAQ. V was clipped by 5 bases and J by 0 bases, with 7 bases between them. CDR3 size: 13 residues. The CDR3 nucleotides are TGTGCCAGCAGCCAGGATCTGAACACTGAAGCTTTCTTT. It translates to CASSQDLNTEAFF.

This clone was detected only a few times. The chain has TRBV7-9 and TRBJ1-2, with D possibly TRBD1 on 5 matching bases. The CDR3 is made up of 18 amino acids. V lost 4 bases to trimming and J lost 1 base, with 22 bases between them. Germline V CDR1 and CDR2: SEHNR, FQNEAQ (reference sequence). CDR3 protein: CASSSTLAGLDLNYGYTF. Written as DNA, the CDR3 is TGTGCCAGCAGCTCCACCCTCGCGGGACTCGATCTTAACTATGGCTACACCTTC.

This clone was counted once. The J gene is TRBJ2-3, the V gene TRBV6-7; D is ambiguous. TRBV6-7 is marked as an open reading frame, function uncertain. This CDR3 comprises 17 residues. Trimming cost V 0 bases and J 2 bases, with 15 bases left between them. The CDR3 nucleotides read TGTGCCAGCAGTTACTCCCTACTCGCGGTGATCACAGATACGCAGTATTTT. Protein sequence: CASSYSLLAVITDTQYF.

CDR3 DNA: TGCGCCAGCAGCCAAGTTGGTGTGGAAGCTTTCTTT. Its translation: CASSQVGVEAFF. V and J are TRBV4-1 and TRBJ1-1; D remains unclear. There are 12 residues in the CDR3. The germline gives CDR1 MGHRA, CDR2 YSYEKL. Trimming shortened V by 1 base and J by 8 bases, and 8 bases separated the two germline ends.

The rearrangement links TRBV18 to TRBJ2-7; 7 bases align to TRBD2. Germline CDR1 and CDR2: KGHSH and LQKENI. The CDR3 is 15 residues long. V lost 1 base and J lost 0; bases outside the gene matches: 3. The CDR3 loop reads CASSPREGSSYEQYF. The CDR3, as DNA: TGTGCCAGCTCACCACGGGAGGGGAGCTCCTACGAGCAGTACTTC.

This chain connects TRBV6-5 to TRBJ1-3, with TRBD1 matching over 8 bases. V shed 5 bases and J 6 bases; nucleotides not matched to a gene: 3. Germline CDR1 MNHEY, CDR2 SVGAGI. The CDR3 consists of 13 residues. CDR3 sequence reads: CASSLTGANTIYF. The CDR3 coding sequence is TGTGCCAGCAGTCTGACAGGGGCAAACACCATATATTTT.

This chain joins TRBV10-3 and TRBJ2-7, with 9 positions matching TRBD1. This CDR3 has 14 residues. After removal of 0 bases from V and 7 bases from J, the junction contained 4 bases not matched to a gene. Looked up from germline, CDR1 is ENHRY and CDR2 is SYGVKD. CDR3 in amino acids: CAISESMDRGEQYF. CDR3 DNA: TGTGCCATCAGTGAGTCGATGGACAGGGGTGAGCAGTACTTC.

J is TRBJ2-1 and V is TRBV27; D remains unclear. Trimming cost V 2 bases and J 8 bases, with 13 bases left between them. The CDR3 runs to 14 residues. CDR1 MNHEY and CDR2 SMNVEV come from the germline V gene (reference sequence). The CDR3 DNA sequence: TGTGCCAGCAGTTTAGGTCAGAATCATGATGAGCAGTTCTTC. Protein sequence: CASSLGQNHDEQFF.

The chain couples TRBV13 to TRBJ1-1, with 11 bases identical to TRBD1. The CDR3 is 16 residues long. Per the germline V gene, CDR1 is PRHDT and CDR2 is FYEKMQ (reference sequence). J gave up 0 bases and V 5 bases, and 5 bases lay outside the gene matches. CDR3 sequence reads: CASSPDRGQLNTEAFF. CDR3 DNA sequence: TGTGCCAGCAGCCCGGACAGGGGGCAGCTGAACACTGAAGCTTTCTTT. The full variable domain, its missing parts supplied by reference TRBV13 and TRBJ1-1, is AAGVIQSPRHLIKEKRETATLKCYPIPRHDTVYWYQQGPGQDPQFLISFYEKMQSDKGSIPDRFSAQQFSDYHSELNMSSLELGDSALYFCASSPDRGQLNTEAFFGQGTRLTVV.

V is TRBV14 and J is TRBJ2-7; a weak D match, TRBD1 (5 bases). V lost 1 base and J lost 5, with 18 bases in between. This CDR3 is built from 16 residues. CDR1 and CDR2 (germline): SGHDN, FVKESK. The CDR3 coding sequence is TGTGCCAGCAGCCAAGGTTTTTCGGCAGGGATCGACGAGCAGTACTTC. As protein: CASSQGFSAGIDEQYF.

This chain uses TRBV13 with TRBJ1-4; D gene ambiguous. This CDR3 region has 15 residues. CDR1 and CDR2 from the germline V gene are PRHDT and FYEKMQ (reference sequence). Trimming removed 8 bases from V and 4 bases from J, with 17 bases in between. CDR3 DNA sequence: TGTGCCAGCTCCATTAAGAAAATAGATAATGAAAAACTGTTTTTT. Protein product: CASSIKKIDNEKLFF.

This clone was seen once. The rearrangement joins TRBV5-6 to TRBJ1-2; D unclear. Per the germline V gene, CDR1 is SGHDT and CDR2 is YYEEEE. The length of the CDR3 is 12 residues. Trimming removed 4 bases from V and 2 bases from J, with 6 bases in between. CDR3 sequence (DNA): TGTGCCAGCAGCCCCGGGAACTATGGCTACACCTTC. It specifies CASSPGNYGYTF. The full variable domain, with the rest looked up from reference TRBV5-6 and TRBJ1-2, is DAGVTQSPTHLIKTRGQQVTLRCSPKSGHDTVSWYQQALGQGPQFIFQYYEEEERQRGNFPDRFSGHQFPNYSSELNVNALLLGDSALYLCASSPGNYGYTFGSGTRLTVV.